Listed below are T cell receptor beta chains from one sample, sequenced in a study of cytomegalovirus exposure and HLA in healthy donors. TCRdb keeps only in-frame clones here, not all; method: immunoSEQ multiplex PCR. The sample includes about 190,000 clones, under 85% of them seen just once. Sequenced material: PBMCs. The source of these receptors is a woman under 30 in good health and CMV-seronegative. Both conserved end residues are part of each CDR3. Each record gives: clone size, V gene, J gene, D gene, CDR3 length, CDR3 protein, CDR3 DNA. A D gene is named only where the DNA matches it firmly. Clone size is given for some rows only: seen once, a few or many times, or a class if the clone is expanded.

clone size: few; V gene: TRBV27; J gene: TRBJ2-1; D gene: .; CDR3 length: 13; CDR3 protein: CASSRTRGNEQFF; CDR3 DNA: TGTGCCAGCAGCCGTACTCGGGGGAATGAGCAGTTCTTC
clone size: once; V gene: TRBV28; J gene: TRBJ2-7; D gene: .; CDR3 length: 13; CDR3 protein: CASSPRQVYEQYF; CDR3 DNA: TGTGCCAGCAGTCCCCGACAGGTCTACGAGCAGTACTTC
clone size: .; V gene: TRBV29-1; J gene: TRBJ2-3; D gene: TRBD2; CDR3 length: 14; CDR3 protein: CSAGLAGGLDTQYF; CDR3 DNA: TGCAGCGCCGGACTAGCGGGGGGGCTAGATACGCAGTATTTT
clone size: .; V gene: TRBV7-2; J gene: TRBJ2-3; D gene: .; CDR3 length: 17; CDR3 protein: CASSLWGRGHSTDTQYF; CDR3 DNA: TGTGCCAGCAGCTTATGGGGCAGGGGCCATAGCACAGATACGCAGTATTTT
clone size: .; V gene: TRBV28; J gene: TRBJ2-5; D gene: .; CDR3 length: 15; CDR3 protein: CASSLYDNLQETQYF; CDR3 DNA: TGTGCCAGCAGTTTATACGACAACCTTCAAGAGACCCAGTACTTC
clone size: .; V gene: TRBV5-1; J gene: TRBJ1-1; D gene: .; CDR3 length: 15; CDR3 protein: CASSFRTGKNTEAFF; CDR3 DNA: TGCGCCAGCAGCTTCCGTACAGGGAAAAACACTGAAGCTTTCTTT
clone size: .; V gene: TRBV10-3; J gene: TRBJ1-2; D gene: TRBD1; CDR3 length: 12; CDR3 protein: CAISPGQGSYTF; CDR3 DNA: TGTGCCATCAGTCCGGGACAGGGCTCCTACACCTTC
clone size: .; V gene: TRBV7-8; J gene: TRBJ2-7; D gene: TRBD1; CDR3 length: 15; CDR3 protein: CASSRRDRDRNEQYF; CDR3 DNA: TGTGCCAGCAGCCGCCGCGACAGGGATCGTAACGAGCAGTACTTC
clone size: .; V gene: TRBV6-5; J gene: TRBJ1-6; D gene: .; CDR3 length: 15; CDR3 protein: CASNRGAPYNSPLHF; CDR3 DNA: TGTGCCAGCAATCGGGGGGCCCCCTATAATTCACCCCTCCACTTT
clone size: .; V gene: TRBV9; J gene: TRBJ1-2; D gene: .; CDR3 length: 15; CDR3 protein: CASSVVPGLNYGYTF; CDR3 DNA: TGTGCCAGCAGCGTAGTTCCAGGTCTTAACTATGGCTACACCTTC
clone size: .; V gene: TRBV28; J gene: TRBJ1-6; D gene: .; CDR3 length: 14; CDR3 protein: CASSFEVSGSPLHF; CDR3 DNA: TGTGCCAGCAGTTTTGAGGTGTCCGGGTCACCCCTCCACTTT
clone size: few; V gene: TRBV5-1; J gene: TRBJ1-5; D gene: .; CDR3 length: 14; CDR3 protein: CASTLQGGEQPQHF; CDR3 DNA: TGCGCCAGCACTTTGCAGGGAGGCGAACAGCCCCAGCATTTT
clone size: .; V gene: TRBV19; J gene: TRBJ1-3; D gene: TRBD1; CDR3 length: 13; CDR3 protein: CASGDSPGNTIYF; CDR3 DNA: TGTGCCAGTGGGGACAGTCCTGGAAACACCATATATTTT
clone size: .; V gene: TRBV7-2; J gene: TRBJ2-7; D gene: TRBD2; CDR3 length: 14; CDR3 protein: CASSFRREGYEQYF; CDR3 DNA: TGTGCCAGCAGCTTTCGGCGGGAGGGGTACGAGCAGTACTTC
clone size: .; V gene: TRBV7-2; J gene: TRBJ1-3; D gene: .; CDR3 length: 15; CDR3 protein: CASSFFPVSGNTIYF; CDR3 DNA: TGTGCCAGCAGCTTTTTCCCGGTCTCTGGAAACACCATATATTTT
clone size: .; V gene: TRBV7-8; J gene: TRBJ1-1; D gene: TRBD1; CDR3 length: 15; CDR3 protein: CASSLEQGFSTEAFF; CDR3 DNA: TGTGCCAGCAGCTTAGAACAGGGGTTTAGCACTGAAGCTTTCTTT
clone size: few; V gene: TRBV6-5; J gene: TRBJ1-2; D gene: .; CDR3 length: 14; CDR3 protein: CASSFRQTNYGYTF; CDR3 DNA: TGTGCCAGCAGTTTTCGACAGACCAACTATGGCTACACCTTC
clone size: .; V gene: TRBV13; J gene: TRBJ2-7; D gene: .; CDR3 length: 14; CDR3 protein: CASSTQGGINEQYF; CDR3 DNA: TGTGCCAGCAGTACGCAGGGGGGCATCAACGAGCAGTACTTC
clone size: .; V gene: TRBV15; J gene: TRBJ2-7; D gene: TRBD1; CDR3 length: 14; CDR3 protein: CATQAGTVDLEQYF; CDR3 DNA: TGTGCCACCCAGGCTGGGACAGTGGACTTGGAGCAGTACTTC
clone size: few; V gene: TRBV29-1; J gene: TRBJ2-3; D gene: .; CDR3 length: 13; CDR3 protein: CSVVRKSTDTQYF; CDR3 DNA: TGCAGCGTTGTTAGAAAGAGCACAGATACGCAGTATTTT
clone size: .; V gene: TRBV28; J gene: TRBJ2-7; D gene: TRBD1; CDR3 length: 16; CDR3 protein: CASSFGTGGHPYEQYF; CDR3 DNA: TGTGCCAGCAGTTTCGGGACAGGGGGGCACCCCTACGAGCAGTACTTC
clone size: .; V gene: TRBV20-1; J gene: TRBJ1-1; D gene: .; CDR3 length: 11; CDR3 protein: CSARINTEAFF; CDR3 DNA: TGCAGTGCCAGGATTAACACTGAAGCTTTCTTT
clone size: few; V gene: TRBV28; J gene: TRBJ2-1; D gene: TRBD2; CDR3 length: 14; CDR3 protein: CASSSLKRGHEQFF; CDR3 DNA: TGTGCCAGCAGCAGCCTCAAGCGGGGCCATGAGCAGTTCTTC
clone size: .; V gene: TRBV19; J gene: TRBJ2-3; D gene: TRBD2; CDR3 length: 16; CDR3 protein: CASNKLAGGSTDTQYF; CDR3 DNA: TGTGCCAGTAACAAACTAGCGGGGGGGTCCACAGATACGCAGTATTTT
clone size: .; V gene: TRBV5-1; J gene: TRBJ2-2; D gene: TRBD2; CDR3 length: 14; CDR3 protein: CASSSTSGVGELFF; CDR3 DNA: TGCGCCAGCAGCTCGACTAGCGGTGTCGGGGAGCTGTTTTTT
clone size: .; V gene: TRBV10-1; J gene: TRBJ2-3; D gene: TRBD2; CDR3 length: 18; CDR3 protein: CASSEGISSSGLTDTQYF; CDR3 DNA: TGCGCCAGCAGTGAAGGGATCTCATCTAGCGGGTTGACAGATACGCAGTATTTT
clone size: .; V gene: TRBV27; J gene: TRBJ1-2; D gene: TRBD1; CDR3 length: 14; CDR3 protein: CASSLSTGIYGYTF; CDR3 DNA: TGTGCCAGCAGTTTATCGACAGGGATATATGGCTACACCTTC
clone size: once; V gene: TRBV6-1; J gene: TRBJ1-1; D gene: .; CDR3 length: 13; CDR3 protein: CASRKGGKDEAFF; CDR3 DNA: TGTGCCAGCAGGAAGGGGGGGAAAGATGAAGCTTTCTTT
clone size: .; V gene: TRBV18; J gene: TRBJ2-1; D gene: .; CDR3 length: 16; CDR3 protein: CASSPTTDDLYNEQFF; CDR3 DNA: TGTGCCAGCTCACCGACGACAGACGACCTTTACAATGAGCAGTTCTTC
clone size: .; V gene: TRBV9; J gene: TRBJ1-5; D gene: .; CDR3 length: 15; CDR3 protein: CASSASGMSNQPQHF; CDR3 DNA: TGTGCCAGCAGCGCCTCGGGGATGAGCAATCAGCCCCAGCATTTT
clone size: .; V gene: TRBV19; J gene: TRBJ2-7; D gene: TRBD1; CDR3 length: 15; CDR3 protein: CASSTGTASSYEQYF; CDR3 DNA: TGTGCCAGTAGTACCGGGACAGCCTCCTCCTACGAGCAGTACTTC
clone size: .; V gene: TRBV18; J gene: TRBJ1-1; D gene: .; CDR3 length: 14; CDR3 protein: CASSPEQGNTEAFF; CDR3 DNA: TGTGCCAGCTCACCCGAGCAGGGGAACACTGAAGCTTTCTTT
clone size: once; V gene: TRBV9; J gene: TRBJ1-5; D gene: TRBD1; CDR3 length: 14; CDR3 protein: CASSYTGGSQPQHF; CDR3 DNA: TGTGCCAGCAGTTATACAGGGGGCTCTCAGCCCCAGCATTTT